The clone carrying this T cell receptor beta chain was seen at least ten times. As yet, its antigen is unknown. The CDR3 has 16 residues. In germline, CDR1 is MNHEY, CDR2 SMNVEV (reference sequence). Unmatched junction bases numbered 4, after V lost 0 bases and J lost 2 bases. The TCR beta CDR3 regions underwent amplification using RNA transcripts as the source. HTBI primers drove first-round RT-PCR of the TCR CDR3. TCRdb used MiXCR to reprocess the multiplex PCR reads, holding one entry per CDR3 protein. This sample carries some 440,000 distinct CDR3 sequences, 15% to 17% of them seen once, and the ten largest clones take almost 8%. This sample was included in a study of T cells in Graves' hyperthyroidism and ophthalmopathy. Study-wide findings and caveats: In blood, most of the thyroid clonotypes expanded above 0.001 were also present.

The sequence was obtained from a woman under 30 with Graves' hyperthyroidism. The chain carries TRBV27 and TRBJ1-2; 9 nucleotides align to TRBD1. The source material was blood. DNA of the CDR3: TGTGCCAGCAGTTTATCGCGGACAGGGGCCAACTATGGCTACACCTTC. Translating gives CASSLSRTGANYGYTF.